The entry that follows covers one T cell receptor (beta chain) sequence. Which antigen it targets is not known. Base qualities are not at hand, and no much larger clone is one base apart. Reading the label with the study, this specimen's treatment or condition is: in vitro stimulation with specific CMV peptide epitopes to enrich CMV-specific T cells. TCRdb lists the instrument as Illumina HiSeq 1500. The public reads were reanalyzed by TCRdb: fastp trimming at Q25, MiXCR alignment, in-frame beta chains only. Rows with a matching CDR3 protein are joined into one entry that keeps the most common DNA and genes. The sample contains just over 450,000 distinct CDR3 sequences, about 42% of them found a single time. Clones ranked in the top ten supply around 45% of the sample. The sample belongs to a study of T cell repertoires in cytomegalovirus infection (dated by TCRdb to 2018 to 2020). Some background on the complete study: The peptide stimulations were aimed at well-studied HLA-B-restricted epitopes as well as recently identified HLA-C-restricted CMV epitopes, whose presentation resists viral immunomodulation. Because public TCR beta signatures pointed to carriage of CMV infection together with the matching HLA type, the HLA type of each donor mattered for the analysis.

The paper's findings and limits, for the study overall: The ex vivo response was dominated by HLA-C-restricted CMV-specific TCR beta clonotypes, which also provided the single most frequent clonotype in two of eight donors. In both this cohort and an independent cohort of under 450 donors, the cumulative frequency of public TCR beta family members distinguished carriers of CMV infection plus the relevant HLA type.

Trimming costs V 7 bases and J 7 bases, and their ends lie 16 bases apart. The CDR3, cysteine through phenylalanine, is 13 amino acids long. Left in the record is the CDR3 DNA by itself, 39 bases read in frame from the first base. For CDR1 and CDR2, the germline V gene lists MDHEN and SYDVKM. This receptor was taken from a human donor in good health (CMV status not recorded). Some clones in this sample may be carry-over from other donors' samples. The chain joins TRBV28 to TRBJ2-5; the D element might be TRBD1 or TRBD2, as each aligns at 5 bases. The sequencing here drew on cultured PBMCs, taken from culture after CMV antigen stimulation. The nucleotide sequence reads TGTGCCAGCACCCCAAGTGTTGGGGGGACCCAGTACTTC. Its protein reads: CASTPSVGGTQYF.